This T cell receptor (beta chain) is from a study of CD8+ T cells in alopecia areata. The CDR3 has 12 residues. Trimming took 2 bases from V and 4 from J, leaving 6 bases between them. CDR1 and CDR2 from the germline V gene are SGHDT and YYEEEE. Extraction and reverse transcription of RNA yielded cDNA as the sequencing template. Assay: immunoSEQ multiplex PCR; the TCRdb copy retains only in-frame clones and omits some. Of about 110,000 clones listed, roughly 64% are singletons. Sequencing was done on a sample of CD8+ T cells sorted from blood. The rearrangement joins TRBV5-6 to TRBJ1-1, with D unclear. This TCR was sampled from a human donor in good health. In DNA form, the CDR3 reads TGTGCCAGCAGCTTCTCCGGCACTGAAGCTTTCTTT. It specifies CASSFSGTEAFF.